The clone carrying this T cell receptor beta chain was observed a few times. As yet, its antigen is unknown. The data were obtained in a study of molecular identifiers for immune sequencing clone quantification. Looking at the study overall: With replicates, the RNA of about 21,000 or 97,000 naive CD8 cells was split five ways and four were sequenced. The study, taken as a whole, reports: In a background of roughly 970,000 naive cells, spiked Jurkat TCR RNA from one cell was reportedly detectable. Clones with over 20 RNA copies captured over 99% of effector molecules but under 1% of naive ones.

TCRdb itself ran the PCR reads through MiXCR, one entry per CDR3 protein. The sample lists approximately 500,000 distinct CDR3 sequences, around 21% occurring once. Naive CD8 T cell sorting was performed on the CD8+CD4-CCR7+CD45RA+ phenotype. The CDR3 loop spans 14 amino acids. The chain employs TRBV1 and TRBJ2-5; the DNA was not used to check the table's D call, TRBD1. TRBV1 is classified as a pseudogene. This clonotype was obtained from a human donor in good health. Some libraries in this study had Jurkat cell RNA spiked in. The sample taken for sequencing was naive CD8+ T cells from blood, with Jurkat cell RNA spiked in. The subset denotes: FACS-sorted CD8+CD4-CCR7+CD45RA+ naive T cells. CDR3 DNA: TGCACCAGCAGCCAAGGGTACAGGGGAGAGACCCAGTACTTC. Translating gives CTSSQGYRGETQYF.